Listed below are T cell receptor beta chains from one sample, sequenced in a study of control samples from healthy donors and cancer patients. Clones were read by immunoSEQ multiplex PCR, and TCRdb kept only the in-frame ones, dropping some. The data hold roughly 88,000 clones, with approximately 90% observed a single time. Material for sequencing was blood. These receptors all come from a woman younger than 45 in good health. CDR3s include the opening cysteine and the closing phenylalanine or tryptophan. D genes are given only for firm matches. Only some rows state a clone size, as once, few, many or a class for expanded clones.

j_gene	d_gene	abundance	v_gene	CDR3aa	CDR3nt
TRBJ1-4	TRBD1	.	TRBV6-1	CASSADRVGTNEKLFF	TGTGCCAGCAGTGCCGACAGGGTAGGGACTAATGAAAAACTGTTTTTT
TRBJ1-1	TRBD1	.	TRBV18	CASSPGQGALGTEAFF	TGTGCCAGCTCACCGGGACAGGGGGCTCTTGGGACTGAAGCTTTCTTT
TRBJ2-7	.	.	TRBV29-1	CSVEVTRGEQYF	TGCAGCGTTGAAGTAACTAGGGGTGAGCAGTACTTC
TRBJ2-6	.	.	TRBV15	CATSREKGVTGANVLTF	TGTGCCACCAGCAGAGAAAAGGGAGTGACTGGGGCCAACGTCCTGACTTTC
TRBJ2-1	.	.	TRBV7-9	CASSLNLREDEQFF	TGTGCCAGCAGCTTAAATCTCAGGGAGGATGAGCAGTTCTTC
TRBJ2-7	TRBD2	.	TRBV6-5	CASGPLAGYSYEQYF	TGTGCCAGCGGACCCCTAGCGGGCTATTCCTACGAGCAGTACTTC
TRBJ2-3	.	.	TRBV27	CASSLSNKGVLFLDTQYF	TGTGCCAGCAGTTTATCGAACAAGGGGGTACTCTTTTTGGATACGCAGTATTTT
TRBJ2-5	.	.	TRBV5-1	CASARQGLETQYF	TGCGCCAGCGCTAGGCAGGGGTTGGAGACCCAGTACTTC
TRBJ2-1	.	.	TRBV12-3/TRBV12-4	CASTLDSFNEQFF	TGTGCCAGCACCCTAGACAGTTTCAATGAGCAGTTCTTC
TRBJ2-2	TRBD2	.	TRBV5-1	CASSGGLAGVTGELFF	TGCGCCAGCAGCGGCGGTCTAGCGGGGGTCACCGGGGAGCTGTTTTTT
TRBJ2-3	TRBD2	few	TRBV7-6	CASSLNGAGVTDTQYF	TGTGCCAGCAGCTTAAATGGAGCGGGGGTCACAGATACGCAGTATTTT
TRBJ1-1	.	.	TRBV24-1	CATSDLRVGLSAFF	TGTGCCACCAGTGATTTGCGGGTAGGACTATCAGCTTTCTTT
TRBJ2-5	.	.	TRBV5-1	CASSLELGVGETQYF	TGCGCCAGCAGCTTGGAGTTAGGGGTTGGAGAGACCCAGTACTTC
TRBJ2-5	.	.	TRBV19	CASSTRGRVETQYF	TGTGCCAGTAGTACCCGAGGAAGGGTGGAGACCCAGTACTTC
TRBJ1-5	TRBD1	.	TRBV27	CASSPTGDQPQHF	TGTGCCAGCAGTCCTACAGGGGATCAGCCCCAGCATTTT
TRBJ2-7	.	.	TRBV7-9	CASSWPPKTFNYEQYF	TGTGCCAGCAGCTGGCCACCTAAAACATTTAACTACGAGCAGTACTTC
TRBJ1-4	.	.	TRBV7-6	CASSAQGDNEKLFF	TGTGCCAGCAGCGCTCAGGGTGATAATGAAAAACTGTTTTTT
TRBJ2-3	.	.	TRBV2	CASNRRNTDTQYF	TGTGCCAGCAACCGAAGAAACACAGATACGCAGTATTTT
TRBJ2-5	.	.	TRBV4-1	CASSQEPRQQETQYF	TGCGCCAGCAGCCAAGAACCGCGACAGCAAGAGACCCAGTACTTC
TRBJ2-7	.	.	TRBV7-2	CASSLSVRDEQYF	TGTGCCAGCAGCTTAAGCGTCAGGGACGAGCAGTACTTC
TRBJ1-4	.	.	TRBV15	CATSRQGMIEKLFF	TGTGCCACCAGCAGACAGGGGATGATTGAAAAACTGTTTTTT
TRBJ1-2	.	.	TRBV27	CASSNSGASAYGYTF	TGTGCCAGCTCAAACTCAGGGGCGTCGGCCTATGGCTACACCTTC
TRBJ2-1	TRBD2	once	TRBV7-8	CASSRGGSGSTWNEQFF	TGTGCCAGCAGCCGGGGGGGTAGCGGGAGTACCTGGAATGAGCAGTTCTTC
TRBJ1-3	.	.	TRBV7-2	CASSLSYPPIYF	TGTGCCAGCAGCTTATCGTACCCCCCCATATATTTT
TRBJ2-2	TRBD2	.	TRBV5-6	CASSLLGGRRGGPGELFF	TGTGCCAGCAGCTTGTTGGGCGGCCGTCGGGGGGGCCCCGGGGAGCTGTTTTTT
TRBJ1-1	TRBD1	.	TRBV5-1	CASSLGGQSLPEAFF	TGCGCCAGCAGCTTGGGGGGACAGAGTCTCCCTGAAGCTTTCTTT
TRBJ2-7	.	.	TRBV6-4	CASSAEQGTSYEQYF	TGTGCCAGCAGTGCGGAGCAGGGTACATCCTACGAGCAGTACTTC
TRBJ1-6	.	.	TRBV18	CASSPLTGGASSYNSPLHF	TGTGCCAGCTCACCACTAACAGGCGGAGCGAGCTCCTATAATTCACCCCTCCACTTT
TRBJ2-4	TRBD2	.	TRBV2	CASSEGGLNIQYF	TGTGCCAGCAGTGAGGGAGGGTTAAACATTCAGTACTTC
TRBJ2-7	TRBD2	.	TRBV7-9	CASSKLPGLAGARYEQYF	TGTGCCAGCAGCAAACTCCCGGGACTAGCGGGAGCCCGCTACGAGCAGTACTTC
TRBJ1-1	.	.	TRBV7-9	CASSLSLKNTEAFF	TGTGCCAGCAGCTTGAGTCTCAAGAACACTGAAGCTTTCTTT
TRBJ1-2	.	.	TRBV5-5	CASSWESTFPNYGYTF	TGTGCCAGCAGCTGGGAGTCGACATTTCCTAACTATGGCTACACCTTC
TRBJ1-2	.	.	TRBV2	CASRNLEPGGYTF	TGTGCCAGCAGGAACCTGGAGCCTGGCGGCTACACCTTC
TRBJ2-3	.	.	TRBV7-3	CASSAGTSRTDTQYF	TGTGCCAGCAGCGCGGGGACCAGCCGCACAGATACGCAGTATTTT
TRBJ1-2	.	.	TRBV29-1	CSVEEAASRGYTF	TGCAGCGTTGAGGAGGCGGCCTCCCGGGGCTACACCTTC
TRBJ1-3	.	.	TRBV20-1	CSASDRSSGNTIYF	TGCAGTGCTAGTGACAGGTCCTCTGGAAACACCATATATTTT
TRBJ2-1	.	.	TRBV7-3	CASSRGNDDNEQFF	TGTGCCAGCAGCCGGGGGAACGATGACAATGAGCAGTTCTTC
TRBJ2-7	.	.	TRBV6-5	CASGRSGDRYEQYF	TGTGCCAGCGGCCGGTCCGGCGATCGCTACGAGCAGTACTTC
TRBJ2-1	TRBD2	.	TRBV15	CATSRGSGGAYYNEQFF	TGTGCCACCAGCAGAGGGAGCGGGGGGGCGTATTACAATGAGCAGTTCTTC
TRBJ2-7	TRBD2	.	TRBV30	CAWSPLAGGYDEQYF	TGTGCCTGGAGTCCCCTAGCGGGAGGTTATGACGAGCAGTACTTC
TRBJ1-5	TRBD1	.	TRBV28	CASTSNQGVGQPQHF	TGTGCCAGCACATCGAACCAGGGGGTAGGTCAGCCCCAGCATTTT
TRBJ1-1	.	.	TRBV6-5	CASSYSTANTEAFF	TGTGCCAGCAGTTATAGTACAGCGAACACTGAAGCTTTCTTT
TRBJ1-1	TRBD1	.	TRBV27	CASSLGQGWNTEAFF	TGTGCCAGCAGTCTCGGACAGGGATGGAACACTGAAGCTTTCTTT
TRBJ2-5	TRBD1	.	TRBV12-5	CASGPTGGQETQYF	TGTGCTAGTGGCCCGACAGGGGGCCAAGAGACCCAGTACTTC
TRBJ1-3	.	.	TRBV7-9	CASRPGRSPTTGNTIYF	TGTGCCAGCAGGCCAGGAAGGTCCCCTACAACCGGAAACACCATATATTTT
TRBJ2-7	.	.	TRBV4-1	CASSQNPNTYEQYF	TGCGCCAGCAGCCAAAACCCTAACACCTACGAGCAGTACTTC
TRBJ2-7	.	.	TRBV7-9	CASSLVTSGGEQYF	TGTGCCAGCAGCTTAGTCACGTCCGGTGGCGAGCAGTACTTC
TRBJ2-7	.	.	TRBV19	CASSDWTQGTGYEQYF	TGTGCCAGTAGTGATTGGACTCAGGGGACGGGCTACGAGCAGTACTTC
TRBJ1-2	.	.	TRBV28	CASRHPEGDYTF	TGTGCCAGCAGGCACCCTGAGGGTGACTACACCTTC
TRBJ2-2	.	.	TRBV15	CATLGARGTGELFF	TGTGCCACCTTGGGCGCCCGGGGCACCGGGGAGCTGTTTTTT
TRBJ1-4	TRBD1	.	TRBV2	CASNNLQGEGEKLFF	TGTGCCAGCAATAACCTACAGGGGGAAGGTGAAAAACTGTTTTTT
TRBJ2-1	.	.	TRBV28	CASKGASSYNEQFF	TGTGCCAGCAAAGGGGCCAGCTCCTACAATGAGCAGTTCTTC
TRBJ1-3	.	.	TRBV3-1/TRBV3-2	CASSQGGNTGNTIYF	TGTGCCAGCAGCCAAGGAGGGAATACTGGAAACACCATATATTTT
TRBJ1-2	TRBD1	.	TRBV11-2	CASSSLTGDRGGYTF	TGTGCCAGCAGCTCCTTGACAGGGGATAGAGGTGGCTACACCTTC
TRBJ1-1	.	few	TRBV5-1	CASSSNIFNMNTEAFF	TGCGCCAGCAGCTCGAACATATTCAACATGAACACTGAAGCTTTCTTT
TRBJ2-2	.	.	TRBV27	CASKSGAKNTGELFF	TGTGCCAGCAAATCGGGGGCAAAGAACACCGGGGAGCTGTTTTTT
TRBJ2-3	TRBD2	.	TRBV7-9	CASSSPLAGATDTQYF	TGTGCCAGCAGCTCCCCCCTAGCGGGAGCCACAGATACGCAGTATTTT
TRBJ1-1	.	.	TRBV28	CASRDRPPLNTEAFF	TGTGCCAGCAGGGATCGACCGCCCCTGAACACTGAAGCTTTCTTT
TRBJ1-3	.	.	TRBV6-5	CASRRTGNTIYF	TGTGCCAGCAGACGGACTGGAAACACCATATATTTT